This passage covers 13 T cell receptor beta chains from one sample sequenced in a study of T cell responses to AZD1222 COVID-19 vaccine. Assay used: immunoSEQ multiplex PCR; TCRdb lists only in-frame clones, some missing. Found here are about 130,000 clones, 88% of them singletons; the top ten hold around 6%. The sequenced sample was peripheral blood, obtained on day 0 of AZD1222 vaccination. The receptors derive from an adult in good health.

J is TRBJ1-6 and V is TRBV7-9; 7 positions agree with TRBD1. With V trimmed by 7 bases and J by 0 bases, 9 bases remained unmatched. The V gene's germline CDR1 is SEHNR and CDR2 FQNEAQ (reference sequence). CDR3 length equals 17 residues. The CDR3 sequence is CASTQGGDSSYNSPLHF. CDR3 DNA: TGTGCCAGCACCCAGGGGGGGGACAGCTCCTATAATTCACCCCTCCACTTT.

V gene TRBV3-1 (or the pseudogene TRBV3-2) combines with J gene TRBJ1-6; 8 bases align to TRBD1. This CDR3 contains 16 residues. Trimming cost V 5 bases and J 7 bases; bases outside gene matches: 10. CDR1 is LGHDT and CDR2 is YNNKEL in the germline V gene (reference sequence). In DNA form, the CDR3 reads TGTGCCAGCAGCTCCGGGACAGGTGCCCGGAATTCACCCCTCCACTTT. Its translation is CASSSGTGARNSPLHF.

The V gene is TRBV2, the J gene TRBJ1-1; D gene unclear. V lost 5 bases, J lost 3 bases, and 10 bases lay in between. From germline, CDR1 is SNHLY and CDR2 FYNNEI. The CDR3 contains 13 residues. CDR3: CASSYGEDTEAFF. CDR3 nucleotides: TGTGCCAGCAGTTACGGGGAAGACACTGAAGCTTTCTTT.

This clone appeared a few times. Here the CDR3 reads CASSLDQNQPQHF. CDR3 bases: TGCGCCAGCAGCTTGGACCAAAATCAGCCCCAGCATTTT. This chain uses TRBV5-1 with TRBJ1-5; no clear D. The CDR3 contains 13 residues. Germline values: CDR1 SGHRS, CDR2 YFSETQ. V dropped 0 bases and J dropped 4 bases, with 5 bases sitting between them.

J is TRBJ1-4 and V is TRBV27, with D possibly being TRBD1 (5 bases). Per the germline V gene, CDR1 is MNHEY and CDR2 is SMNVEV (reference sequence). The CDR3 loop spans 14 amino acids. V shed 1 base and J shed 7 bases, with 10 bases lying between them. In DNA, the CDR3 is TGTGCCAGCAGTTTATTGGGGGGGGGTGAAAAACTGTTTTTT. This codes for CASSLLGGGEKLFF.

The chain uses TRBV13 and TRBJ2-5; D gene ambiguous. V was trimmed by 0 bases and J by 5 bases, leaving 10 bases between them. The CDR3 covers 14 residues. CDR1 is PRHDT and CDR2 is FYEKMQ in the germline V gene (reference sequence). Here the CDR3 DNA reads TGTGCCAGCAGCTTAGGATCGCGTCGGGAGACCCAGTACTTC. Its protein is CASSLGSRRETQYF. Drawing the rest from reference TRBV13 and TRBJ2-5, the complete variable domain is AAGVIQSPRHLIKEKRETATLKCYPIPRHDTVYWYQQGPGQDPQFLISFYEKMQSDKGSIPDRFSAQQFSDYHSELNMSSLELGDSALYFCASSLGSRRETQYFGPGTRLLVL.

The chain links TRBV29-1 to TRBJ1-5; D is perhaps TRBD1 (5 bases). The V and J ends lost 4 bases and 4 bases respectively, with 11 bases between them. CDR1 is SQVTM and CDR2 is ANQGSEA in the germline V gene. There are 13 residues in the CDR3. The CDR3 is CSVGAEGNQPQHF. CDR3 DNA sequence: TGCAGCGTTGGGGCGGAGGGGAATCAGCCCCAGCATTTT.

The J gene is TRBJ2-2, the V gene TRBV29-1, with D hard to call. V was cut by 4 bases and J by 6 bases, with 15 bases left in between. The CDR3 has 14 residues. CDR1 and CDR2 (germline): SQVTM, ANQGSEA. The CDR3 loop reads CSVGVQALAGELFF. CDR3 sequence (DNA): TGCAGCGTTGGCGTCCAGGCCCTAGCCGGGGAGCTGTTTTTT.

The rearrangement uses TRBV18 and TRBJ1-1; 9 nucleotides line up with TRBD1. This CDR3 spans 18 amino acids. V trimming: 3 bases; J trimming: 5 bases; junction bases outside the gene matches: 16. Germline V gene data show CDR1 as KGHSH and CDR2 as LQKENI. CDR3 protein: CASSPRAGTGNYWTEAFF. The CDR3 DNA sequence: TGTGCCAGCTCACCCCGTGCCGGGACAGGGAATTACTGGACTGAAGCTTTCTTT.

In its sample, this clone was seen a few times. The V and J genes are TRBV5-1 and TRBJ2-1; 10 bases line up with TRBD1. The germline V gene has CDR1 SGHRS and CDR2 YFSETQ. J was trimmed by 4 bases and V by 3 bases; bases with no gene match: 10. CDR3 length: 17 residues. CDR3 nucleotide sequence: TGCGCCAGCAGCTCTCAACCCGGGACAGGGGCTTACAATGAGCAGTTCTTC. It is translated as CASSSQPGTGAYNEQFF.

This chain joins TRBV6-5 and TRBJ2-5, with D perhaps matching TRBD2 (5 bases). Germline values: CDR1 MNHEY, CDR2 SVGAGI. This CDR3 has 10 amino acids. With 5 bases removed from V and 12 bases from J, the gap between germline ends came to 10 bases. The CDR3 is CASSKPEEYF. As DNA, the CDR3 is TGTGCCAGCAGTAAGCCGGAGGAGTACTTC.

The chain is built from TRBV9 and TRBJ2-2; a possible D gene is TRBD1 (6 bases). Germline V lookup: CDR1 SGDLS, CDR2 YYNGEE. V was trimmed by 3 bases and J by 4 bases, leaving 10 bases between them. The CDR3 loop spans 14 amino acids. The CDR3, as DNA: TGTGCCAGCAGCGCCCTAGGGGGCACCGGGGAGCTGTTTTTT. Its protein is CASSALGGTGELFF.

This chain links TRBV18 with TRBJ2-1; no firm D call. Germline V gene data show CDR1 as KGHSH and CDR2 as LQKENI. Trimming pared 6 bases from V and 10 bases from J, leaving 19 bases between. The CDR3 covers 14 residues. The CDR3 sequence: CASSRSPGSEEQFF. CDR3 nucleotides: TGTGCCAGCTCCCGTAGCCCGGGTTCTGAGGAGCAGTTCTTC. The full variable domain, in which reference TRBV18 and TRBJ2-1 provide the parts outside the CDR3, is NAGVMQNPRHLVRRRGQEARLRCSPMKGHSHVYWYRQLPEEGLKFMVYLQKENIIDESGMPKERFSAEFPKEGPSILRIQQVVRGDSAAYFCASSRSPGSEEQFFGPGTRLTVL.